This entry lists 30 T cell receptor beta chains sequenced from one sample in a study of blood T cell repertoires in COVID-19. The assay was immunoSEQ multiplex PCR, and TCRdb's table has in-frame clones only and misses some. The sample lists 300,000 to 350,000 clones, approximately 86% seen once, with roughly 2% in the top ten. The sequenced sample was peripheral blood. These receptors were collected from a man aged 18-30 years with active or convalescent COVID-19.

V and J are TRBV19 and TRBJ1-4; maybe TRBD1 (5 bases). The CDR3 sequence is 17 residues long. V lost 5 bases and J 0 bases, leaving 16 bases between the germline ends. Germline V lookup: CDR1 LNHDA, CDR2 SQIVND (reference sequence). The CDR3 DNA follows: TGTGCCAGTAGTGTTGTTCGGGGGTGGGCAACTAATGAAAAACTGTTTTTT. Its protein product is CASSVVRGWATNEKLFF.

Worth noting for this clone: A read error may account for a junction end that differs from germline. The chain has TRBV19 and TRBJ1-5, with 8 bases aligning to TRBD1. This CDR3 is 14 amino acids long. Germline V CDR1 and CDR2: LNHDA, SQIVND (reference sequence). The chain's CDR3 is CASSIDSRGQGTLF. CDR3 DNA: TGTGCCAGTAGTATAGATTCTCGCGGACAGGGAACCCTTTTT.

This chain links TRBV19 with TRBJ2-7, with 11 bases lining up with TRBD2. This CDR3 spans 15 amino acids. Germline values: CDR1 LNHDA, CDR2 SQIVND (reference sequence). V was clipped by 5 bases and J by 2 bases; unmatched bases: 5. CDR3 protein: CASSSFSGRAYEQYF. Here the CDR3 DNA reads TGTGCCAGTAGTTCCTTTAGCGGGAGGGCCTACGAGCAGTACTTC. The variable domain in full, with the rest retrieved from reference TRBV19 and TRBJ2-7, is DGGITQSPKYLFRKEGQNVTLSCEQNLNHDAMYWYRQDPGQGLRLIYYSQIVNDFQKGDIAEGYSVSREKKESFPLTVTSAQKNPTAFYLCASSSFSGRAYEQYFGPGTRLTVT.

This chain joins TRBV7-2 and TRBJ1-3; D gene uncertain. The germline V gene encodes CDR1 SGHTA and CDR2 FQGNSA. V gave up 5 bases and J gave up 4 bases, with 9 bases separating them. This CDR3 has 13 residues. CDR3 in amino acids: CASSDFRGNTIYF. The CDR3 DNA reads TGTGCCAGCAGCGACTTCCGGGGAAACACCATATATTTT.

This chain joins TRBV5-1 and TRBJ2-1, with TRBD2 identical over 7 bases. Germline values: CDR1 SGHRS, CDR2 YFSETQ. The CDR3 contains 15 residues. With 2 bases clipped from V and 4 bases from J, the junction kept 6 bases outside the gene matches. CDR3 region: CASSFGGGRYNEQFF. The CDR3 DNA is TGCGCCAGCAGCTTTGGCGGGGGTAGGTACAATGAGCAGTTCTTC. The full variable domain, in which reference TRBV5-1 and TRBJ2-1 provide the parts outside the CDR3, is KAGVTQTPRYLIKTRGQQVTLSCSPISGHRSVSWYQQTPGQGLQFLFEYFSETQRNKGNFPGRFSGRQFSNSRSEMNVSTLELGDSALYLCASSFGGGRYNEQFFGPGTRLTVL.

This clone was counted only a few times. The chain couples TRBV7-2 to TRBJ1-2; TRBD1 might be the D (6 bases). CDR1 is SGHTA, CDR2 FQGNSA, per germline. Trimming removed 1 base from V and 6 bases from J, with 9 bases in between. The CDR3 is made up of 13 amino acids. The CDR3 DNA reads as TGTGCCAGCAGCTTAGTGGGGACAAATGGCTACACCTTC. Amino acids: CASSLVGTNGYTF.

The chain joins TRBV19 to TRBJ2-5, with a tentative D call TRBD1 (5 bases). V lost 5 bases and J lost 2, with 15 bases in between. Germline V CDR1 and CDR2: LNHDA, SQIVND (reference sequence). This CDR3 contains 15 residues. CDR3 bases: TGTGCCAGTAGTTTGTTTAGGGGCTGGCAAGAGACCCAGTACTTC. Translated: CASSLFRGWQETQYF.

The genes are TRBV13 and TRBJ2-1; D is ambiguous. This CDR3 spans 11 amino acids. V shed 2 bases and J shed 12 bases, with 8 bases lying between them. Germline values: CDR1 PRHDT, CDR2 FYEKMQ (reference sequence). The CDR3 nucleotides read TGTGCCAGCAGCTTAACTGACTCGCAGTTCTTC. Translation: CASSLTDSQFF.

The CDR3 here is CASSPGQGFDGYTF. The CDR3 DNA follows: TGCGCCAGCAGCCCGGGACAGGGTTTCGATGGCTACACCTTC. The chain has TRBV4-1 and TRBJ1-2; 9 bases agree with TRBD1. This CDR3 is built from 14 residues. Germline V CDR1 and CDR2: MGHRA, YSYEKL. The ends lost 4 bases at V and 6 bases at J; junction bases unmatched: 6.

The chain has TRBV4-1 and TRBJ1-1; 7 positions agree with TRBD1. Germline CDR1 and CDR2: MGHRA and YSYEKL. V shed 2 bases, J shed 6 bases, and the junction held 6 bases outside the gene matches. The CDR3 is made up of 14 amino acids. CDR3 amino acids: CASSQKRGPAEAFF. The DNA for the CDR3 is TGCGCCAGCAGCCAAAAAAGGGGGCCGGCTGAAGCTTTCTTT.

The chain links TRBV28 to TRBJ2-7; D is undetermined. The germline V gene has CDR1 MDHEN and CDR2 SYDVKM. V was pared by 2 bases and J by 6 bases, with 11 bases between. The CDR3 runs 13 residues. The CDR3 DNA follows: TGTGCCAGCAGTTTAATAGACTCTAGCGAGCAGTACTTC. Translating gives CASSLIDSSEQYF. Looking up the rest from reference TRBV28 and TRBJ2-7 gives the full variable domain: DVKVTQSSRYLVKRTGEKVFLECVQDMDHENMFWYRQDPGLGLRLIYFSYDVKMKEKGDIPEGYSVSREKKERFSLILESASTNQTSMYLCASSLIDSSEQYFGPGTRLTVT.

This chain links TRBV28 with TRBJ2-7; D not resolved. V dropped 8 bases and J dropped 0 bases, with 14 bases sitting between them. Germline V CDR1 and CDR2: MDHEN, SYDVKM. The CDR3 runs 14 residues. The CDR3 reads CASRVPGDSYEQYF. CDR3 nucleotide sequence: TGTGCCAGCCGAGTCCCAGGTGACTCCTACGAGCAGTACTTC.

This clone was detected a few times. The rearrangement links TRBV6-6 to TRBJ2-5; D is possibly TRBD2 (5 bases). The CDR3 sequence is 16 residues long. Trimming took off 6 bases at V and 1 base at J, with 18 bases between the two ends. Germline loops: CDR1 MNHNY, CDR2 SVGAGI (reference sequence). CDR3 nucleotide sequence: TGTGCCAGCAGACCGCTCTCGGCTAGCCCCCAAGAGACCCAGTACTTC. Translated, it gives CASRPLSASPQETQYF.

The V gene is TRBV9, the J gene TRBJ2-5; perhaps TRBD1 as D (6 bases). The V end was cut by 3 bases, the J end by 0 bases, with 15 bases between. Germline CDR1 reads SGDLS; CDR2 reads YYNGEE. The CDR3 has 16 amino acids. The CDR3, as DNA: TGTGCCAGCAGCGGGGGTGGTAGGGGGTACCAAGAGACCCAGTACTTC. Encoded protein: CASSGGGRGYQETQYF.

The chain has TRBV23-1 and TRBJ2-7, with 7 positions matching TRBD1. TRBV23-1 has ORF status, its function being uncertain. The J segment lost 6 bases and the V segment lost 1 base, leaving 6 bases of the junction unmatched. CDR3 length: 14 residues. Here the CDR3 DNA reads TGCGCCAGCAGTCAATGGGACAGATATTCCGAGCAGTACTTC. Protein sequence: CASSQWDRYSEQYF.

V and J are TRBV4-1 and TRBJ1-5; D may be TRBD1 (6 bases). Looked up from germline, CDR1 is MGHRA and CDR2 is YSYEKL. This CDR3 contains 15 residues. V was cut by 5 bases and J by 7 bases, with 18 bases left in between. In DNA, the CDR3 is TGCGCCAGCAGCAACAGGGCTGGGCTACCCCAGCCCCAGCATTTT. Amino acid sequence: CASSNRAGLPQPQHF.

The J gene is TRBJ2-3, the V gene TRBV4-1; the match to TRBD2 covers 10 bases. From germline, CDR1 is MGHRA and CDR2 YSYEKL. CDR3 length: 15 residues. After removal of 8 bases from V and 0 bases from J, the junction contained 5 bases not matched to a gene. The CDR3: CASGTSVPSTDTQYF. CDR3 coding DNA: TGCGCCAGCGGGACTAGCGTGCCTAGCACAGATACGCAGTATTTT.

This clone showed up just once. The genes are TRBV28 and TRBJ2-7; D gene ambiguous. The length of the CDR3 is 15 residues. Trimming left V 2 bases short and J 7 bases short, with 18 bases between. CDR1 MDHEN and CDR2 SYDVKM come from the germline V gene. The DNA for the CDR3 is TGTGCCAGCAGTTTAGAGAACTTTATCCTACGAGAGCAGTACTTC. Encoded protein: CASSLENFILREQYF.

This clone was recorded once. The rearrangement uses TRBV2 and TRBJ2-1; D remains unclear. Trimming removed 2 bases from V and 3 bases from J, with 8 bases in between. Germline V gene sequence: CDR1 SNHLY, CDR2 FYNNEI. This CDR3 is 14 amino acids long. The CDR3 loop reads CASSESRDYNEQFF. The CDR3 DNA sequence: TGTGCCAGCAGTGAATCACGCGACTACAATGAGCAGTTCTTC.

The chain links TRBV19 to TRBJ2-1; 8 nucleotides line up with TRBD2. V gave up 4 bases and J gave up 2 bases; unmatched junction bases: 4. CDR1 is LNHDA, CDR2 SQIVND, per germline (reference sequence). CDR3 length equals 15 residues. This CDR3 is CASSKAGEAYNEQFF. CDR3 coding DNA: TGTGCCAGTAGTAAAGCGGGAGAAGCCTACAATGAGCAGTTCTTC.

The chain employs TRBV6-1 and TRBJ2-2; 9 bases align to TRBD2. Germline-derived CDR1 and CDR2 are MNHNS and SASEGT. The CDR3 loop spans 18 amino acids. V lost 2 bases to trimming and J lost 2 bases; unmatched junction nucleotides: 9. The CDR3 loop reads CASSERQLRGGNTGELFF. CDR3 bases: TGTGCCAGCAGTGAAAGGCAGCTGCGGGGGGGCAACACCGGGGAGCTGTTTTTT.

This clone was found once. This chain links TRBV28 with TRBJ2-7, with 7 nucleotides matching TRBD1. The CDR3 sequence is 13 residues long. V shed 7 bases, J shed 4 bases, and the junction held 7 bases outside the gene matches. CDR1 and CDR2 from the germline V gene are MDHEN and SYDVKM. The CDR3 DNA sequence: TGTGCCAGCAAGAAGGGGGCAGGATACGAGCAGTACTTC. Translated, it gives CASKKGAGYEQYF. Variable domain in full (rest from reference TRBV28 and TRBJ2-7): DVKVTQSSRYLVKRTGEKVFLECVQDMDHENMFWYRQDPGLGLRLIYFSYDVKMKEKGDIPEGYSVSREKKERFSLILESASTNQTSMYLCASKKGAGYEQYFGPGTRLTVT.

This clone was observed a handful of times. The chain is built from TRBV6-1 and TRBJ2-4; 11 bases map to TRBD2. The CDR3 totals 16 residues. V dropped 2 bases and J dropped 4; count of bases not matched to a gene: 4. Per the germline V gene, CDR1 is MNHNS and CDR2 is SASEGT. In nucleotides, the CDR3 is TGTGCCAGCAGTGAATTGGCTAGCGGGAGGAAAAACATTCAGTACTTC. This translates into CASSELASGRKNIQYF.

V and J are TRBV6-5 and TRBJ2-3; D may be TRBD2 (6 bases). The V and J ends lost 4 bases and 1 base respectively, with 9 bases between them. Germline lookup yields CDR1 MNHEY and CDR2 SVGAGI. The CDR3 has 14 amino acids. CDR3 protein: CASSLGGRTDTQYF. The CDR3 bases are TGTGCCAGCAGTTTGGGGGGACGCACAGATACGCAGTATTTT.

Only a few counts were recorded for this clone. The chain has TRBV10-3 and TRBJ1-4; possible D gene TRBD1, 6 bases. Germline-derived CDR1 and CDR2 are ENHRY and SYGVKD. There are 12 residues in the CDR3. Trimming took 4 bases from V and 8 from J, leaving 8 bases between them. Written as DNA, the CDR3 is TGTGCCATCAGTGCGGACAGCGAAAAACTGTTTTTT. This encodes CAISADSEKLFF.

The J gene is TRBJ1-6, the V gene TRBV6-5; TRBD1 might be the D (5 bases). Germline CDR1 MNHEY, CDR2 SVGAGI. Trimming stripped 9 bases from V and 10 bases from J, with 22 bases between. The length of the CDR3 is 15 residues. In DNA form, the CDR3 reads TGTGCCAGTAAACGAAGACCGGTCCAGGGATCACCCCTCCACTTT. Translated, it gives CASKRRPVQGSPLHF.

The rearrangement links TRBV11-2 to TRBJ2-5; D may be TRBD2 (5 bases). This CDR3 is 15 amino acids long. Trimming removed 5 bases at V and 5 bases at J, with 18 bases between. From germline, CDR1 is SGHAT and CDR2 FQNNGV. CDR3 coding DNA: TGTGCCAGCAGCAAGGGTGGCGGGTCTTTGGAGACCCAGTACTTC. Translating gives CASSKGGGSLETQYF.

This chain joins TRBV5-6 and TRBJ1-1; 12 nucleotides agree with TRBD1. V lost 2 bases and J lost 4; bases outside the gene matches: 6. The CDR3 is 16 amino acids. Germline CDR1 and CDR2: SGHDT and YYEEEE. DNA for the CDR3: TGTGCCAGCAGCTTATTACCGGGACAGGGGGCCACTGAAGCTTTCTTT. Amino acid sequence: CASSLLPGQGATEAFF.

V is TRBV7-9 and J is TRBJ2-2; D is uncertain. Germline V gives CDR1 SEHNR, CDR2 FQNEAQ (reference sequence). This CDR3 spans 12 amino acids. V was pared by 4 bases and J by 7 bases, with 7 bases between. CDR3 nucleotides: TGTGCCAGCAGCTACAGTCACGGGGAGCTGTTTTTT. This translates into CASSYSHGELFF.

This clone was found once. CDR3 sequence reads: CASSPGQGADEQYF. CDR3 sequence (DNA): TGTGCCAGCAGCCCCGGACAGGGGGCCGACGAGCAGTACTTC. The rearrangement joins TRBV7-9 to TRBJ2-7, with 11 positions matching TRBD1. Trimming took 5 bases from V and 5 from J; bases not matched to a gene: 5. CDR1 SEHNR and CDR2 FQNEAQ come from the germline V gene (reference sequence). CDR3 length: 14 amino acids.